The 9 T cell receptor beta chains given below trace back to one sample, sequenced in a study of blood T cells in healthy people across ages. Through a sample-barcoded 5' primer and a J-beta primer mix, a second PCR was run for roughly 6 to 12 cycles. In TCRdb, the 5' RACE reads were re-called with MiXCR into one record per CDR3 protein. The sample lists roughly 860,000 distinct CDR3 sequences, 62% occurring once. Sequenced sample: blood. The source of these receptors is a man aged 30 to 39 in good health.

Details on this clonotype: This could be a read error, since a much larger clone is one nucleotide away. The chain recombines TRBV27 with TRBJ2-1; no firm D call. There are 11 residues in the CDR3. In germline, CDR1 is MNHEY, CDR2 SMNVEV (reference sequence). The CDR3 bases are TGTGCCTGCAGTTTACTCGAAAGGCAGTTCTTC. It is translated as CACSLLERQFF.

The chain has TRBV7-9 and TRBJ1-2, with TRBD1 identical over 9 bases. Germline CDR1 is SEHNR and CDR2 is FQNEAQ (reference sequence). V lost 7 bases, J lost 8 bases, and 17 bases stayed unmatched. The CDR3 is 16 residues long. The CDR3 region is CASIPSPPDRGSGYTF. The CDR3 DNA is TGTGCCAGCATCCCTTCCCCCCCGGACAGGGGAAGCGGCTACACCTTC. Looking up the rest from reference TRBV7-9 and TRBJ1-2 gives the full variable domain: DTGVSQNPRHKITKRGQNVTFRCDPISEHNRLYWYRQTLGQGPEFLTYFQNEAQLEKSRLLSDRFSAERPKGSFSTLEIQRTEQGDSAMYLCASIPSPPDRGSGYTFGSGTRLTVV.

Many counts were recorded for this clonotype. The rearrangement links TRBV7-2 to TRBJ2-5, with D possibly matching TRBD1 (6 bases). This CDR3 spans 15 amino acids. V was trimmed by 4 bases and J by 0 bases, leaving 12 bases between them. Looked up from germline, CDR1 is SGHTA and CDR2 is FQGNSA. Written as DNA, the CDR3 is TGTGCCAGCAGCTACGGCAGGGGCTACCAAGAGACCCAGTACTTC. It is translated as CASSYGRGYQETQYF.

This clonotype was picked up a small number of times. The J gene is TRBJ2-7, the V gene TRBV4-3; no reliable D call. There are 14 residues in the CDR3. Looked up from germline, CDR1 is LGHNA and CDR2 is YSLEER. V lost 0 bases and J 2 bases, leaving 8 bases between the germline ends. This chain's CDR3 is CASSQDLGTYEQYF. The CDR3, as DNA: TGCGCCAGCAGCCAAGATTTGGGGACCTACGAGCAGTACTTC.

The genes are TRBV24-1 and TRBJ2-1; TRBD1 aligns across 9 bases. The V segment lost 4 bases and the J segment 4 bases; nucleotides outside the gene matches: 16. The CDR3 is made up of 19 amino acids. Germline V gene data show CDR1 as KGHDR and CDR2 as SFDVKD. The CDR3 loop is CATSDTSGRTGDRYNEQFF. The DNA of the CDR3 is TGTGCCACCAGTGACACCTCCGGACGGACAGGGGACCGTTACAATGAGCAGTTCTTC.

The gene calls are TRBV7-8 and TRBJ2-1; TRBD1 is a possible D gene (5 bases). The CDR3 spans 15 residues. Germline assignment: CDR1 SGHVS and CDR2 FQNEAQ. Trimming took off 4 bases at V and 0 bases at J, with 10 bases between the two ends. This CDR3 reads CASSSGRGSYNEQFF. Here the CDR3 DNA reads TGTGCCAGCAGCTCAGGGCGAGGCTCCTACAATGAGCAGTTCTTC.

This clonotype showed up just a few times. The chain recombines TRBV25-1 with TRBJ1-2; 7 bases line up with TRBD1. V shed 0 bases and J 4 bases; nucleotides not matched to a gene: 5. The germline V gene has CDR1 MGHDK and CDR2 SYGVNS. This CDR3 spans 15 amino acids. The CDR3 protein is CASSEYRGQRYGYTF. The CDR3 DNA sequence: TGTGCCAGCAGTGAATACCGGGGACAGCGCTATGGCTACACCTTC.

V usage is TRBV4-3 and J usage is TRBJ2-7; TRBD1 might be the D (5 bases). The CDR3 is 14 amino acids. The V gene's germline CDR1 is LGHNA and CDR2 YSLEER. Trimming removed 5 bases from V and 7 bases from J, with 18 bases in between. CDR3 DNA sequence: TGCGCCAGCAGCAAGGGCCGTATACAGGTTGAGCAGTACTTC. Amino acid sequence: CASSKGRIQVEQYF.

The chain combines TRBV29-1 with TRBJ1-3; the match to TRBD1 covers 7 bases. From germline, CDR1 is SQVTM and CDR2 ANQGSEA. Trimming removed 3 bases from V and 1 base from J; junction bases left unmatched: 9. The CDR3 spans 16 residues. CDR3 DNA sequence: TGCAGCGTTGAGCTGGGGAAGACAGGGTCTGGAAACACCATATATTTT. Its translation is CSVELGKTGSGNTIYF.